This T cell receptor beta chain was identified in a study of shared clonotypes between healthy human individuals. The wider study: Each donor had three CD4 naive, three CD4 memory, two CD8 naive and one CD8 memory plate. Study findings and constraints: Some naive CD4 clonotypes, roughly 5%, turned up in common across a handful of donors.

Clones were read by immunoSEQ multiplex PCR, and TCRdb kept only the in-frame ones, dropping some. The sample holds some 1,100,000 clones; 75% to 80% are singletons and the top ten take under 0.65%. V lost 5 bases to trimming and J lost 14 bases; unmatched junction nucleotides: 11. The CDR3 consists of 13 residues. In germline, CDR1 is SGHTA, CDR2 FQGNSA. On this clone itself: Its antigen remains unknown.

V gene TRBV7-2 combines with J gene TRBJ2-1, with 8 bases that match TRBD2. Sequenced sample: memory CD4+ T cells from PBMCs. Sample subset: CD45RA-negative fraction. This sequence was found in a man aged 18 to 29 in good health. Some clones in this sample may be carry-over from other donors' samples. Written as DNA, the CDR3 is TGTGCCAGCAGCGAAGGGTACGCCGGGAGGGAGTTCTTC. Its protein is CASSEGYAGREFF.